The 32 T cell receptor beta chains in this list originate from one sample, sequenced in a study of T cell responses to AZD1222 COVID-19 vaccine. This table comes from immunoSEQ multiplex PCR, and its TCRdb copy is limited to in-frame clones, with some not included. The sample contains roughly 97,000 clones, about 89% of which appear only once. The sample in question was peripheral blood, obtained 28 days after the second dose of the MenACWY control vaccine. These receptor sequences come from an adult who received the MenACWY meningococcal vaccine as a control.

The chain uses TRBV18 and TRBJ1-2; D not resolved. The CDR3 extends over 14 amino acids. The germline gives CDR1 KGHSH, CDR2 LQKENI. With 1 base removed from V and 4 bases from J, the gap between germline ends came to 10 bases. In nucleotides, the CDR3 is TGTGCCAGCTCACCACTTGCAGAGACCTATGGCTACACCTTC. Translation: CASSPLAETYGYTF.

Turning to this clone: The junction does not match germline at one end; this may be a read error. The chain is built from TRBV7-8 and TRBJ2-3; unclear D gene. From germline, CDR1 is SGHVS and CDR2 FQNEAQ. The CDR3 runs to 15 residues. The CDR3 region is CASSLALGGQVLWNF. The CDR3 DNA reads as TGTGCCAGCAGCTTAGCTCTGGGCGGCCAGGTCCTATGGAATTTT.

The chain links TRBV4-1 to TRBJ1-6; D is unclear. Trimming cost V 4 bases and J 7 bases, with 14 bases left between them. The germline CDR1 and CDR2 sequences are MGHRA and YSYEKL. The CDR3 consists of 15 residues. The CDR3 reads CASSPADVSNSPLHF. In nucleotides, the CDR3 is TGCGCCAGCAGCCCTGCGGACGTTTCGAATTCACCCCTCCACTTT.

By share, this clone ranks as medium-sized. V and J are TRBV15 and TRBJ1-4, with TRBD1 matching 11 bases. Germline CDR1 reads LNHNV; CDR2 reads YYDKDF (reference sequence). The CDR3 loop spans 19 amino acids. J lost 1 base, V lost 5 bases, and 12 bases had no gene match. DNA of the CDR3: TGTGCCACCAGCGGGGGGACAGGGGGAAACTCGGGAACTAATGAAAAACTGTTTTTT. Translated, it gives CATSGGTGGNSGTNEKLFF.

This chain connects TRBV12-3 or TRBV12-4 to TRBJ1-4; a weak D match, TRBD1 (5 bases). V dropped 5 bases and J dropped 7 bases, with 11 bases sitting between them. This CDR3 spans 13 amino acids. Here the CDR3 DNA reads TGTGCCAGCAGTGTTAGGGGCCGTGAAAAACTGTTTTTT. It translates to CASSVRGREKLFF.

The chain employs TRBV28 and TRBJ1-5; D is uncertain. The CDR3 consists of 13 residues. In germline, CDR1 is MDHEN, CDR2 SYDVKM. V lost 5 bases and J 14 bases, leaving 19 bases between the germline ends. The CDR3 spells CASSQAVPQWEHF. The CDR3 coding sequence is TGTGCCAGCAGTCAGGCGGTACCCCAGTGGGAGCATTTT.

This chain joins TRBV10-3 and TRBJ1-1, with D possibly TRBD1 on 5 matching bases. Trimming removed 0 bases at V and 1 base at J, with 12 bases between. Germline V gene sequence: CDR1 ENHRY, CDR2 SYGVKD. CDR3 length equals 16 residues. The CDR3 here is CAISESLGRANTEAFF. As DNA, the CDR3 is TGTGCCATCAGTGAGTCGTTGGGCAGGGCGAACACTGAAGCTTTCTTT.

The V call is TRBV27, the J call TRBJ2-7; 16 bases align to TRBD2. The V and J ends lost 2 bases and 4 bases, in that order; junction bases with no gene match: 8. CDR3 size: 18 residues. Germline CDR1 is MNHEY and CDR2 is SMNVEV (reference sequence). The CDR3 DNA is TGTGCCAGCAGTTTAAGAGGGACTAGCGGGGGGGCCCCTTACGAGCAGTACTTC. This codes for CASSLRGTSGGAPYEQYF.

This chain connects TRBV19 to TRBJ2-5, with 9 bases aligning to TRBD2. The CDR3 covers 15 residues. V gave up 8 bases and J gave up 1 base; unmatched junction bases: 8. Germline lookup yields CDR1 LNHDA and CDR2 SQIVND (reference sequence). The CDR3 here is CASSSALAGQETQYF. CDR3 nucleotides: TGTGCCAGTTCCTCCGCACTAGCGGGCCAAGAGACCCAGTACTTC. The full variable domain, completed using reference TRBV19 and TRBJ2-5, is DGGITQSPKYLFRKEGQNVTLSCEQNLNHDAMYWYRQDPGQGLRLIYYSQIVNDFQKGDIAEGYSVSREKKESFPLTVTSAQKNPTAFYLCASSSALAGQETQYFGPGTRLLVL.

In this sample, this clone turned up once. Written as DNA, the CDR3 is TGTGCCAGCATTAGAGGAGTGGACACTGAAGCTTTCTTT. Encoded protein: CASIRGVDTEAFF. The rearrangement links TRBV28 to TRBJ1-1, with D hard to call. This CDR3 region has 13 residues. The germline V gene encodes CDR1 MDHEN and CDR2 SYDVKM. V lost 7 bases and J 3 bases, leaving 12 bases between the germline ends.

V gene TRBV15 combines with J gene TRBJ1-1; D is ambiguous. The germline V and J ends were trimmed by 0 bases and 7 bases, with 15 bases remaining between them. This CDR3 comprises 15 residues. Germline V gene lookup returns CDR1 LNHNV and CDR2 YYDKDF (reference sequence). This CDR3 reads CATSRDAKLEDEAFF. The CDR3 region has the DNA TGTGCCACCAGCAGAGACGCGAAATTGGAGGATGAAGCTTTCTTT.

V is TRBV15 and J is TRBJ1-5, with D perhaps TRBD1 (6 bases). V lost 0 bases, J lost 11 bases, and 14 bases lay in between. This CDR3 region has 14 residues. Germline lookup yields CDR1 LNHNV and CDR2 YYDKDF (reference sequence). CDR3 sequence reads: CATSRDGQFSSQHF. The DNA of the CDR3 is TGTGCCACCAGCAGAGATGGACAGTTCTCGTCCCAGCATTTT.

V is TRBV7-2 and J is TRBJ1-1; weak D call: TRBD1 (5 bases). The CDR3 has 14 residues. Trimming cost V 5 bases and J 4 bases, with 14 bases left between them. The germline V gene has CDR1 SGHTA and CDR2 FQGNSA. The CDR3 region is CASSPGFGSTEAFF. In nucleotides, the CDR3 is TGTGCCAGCAGCCCAGGGTTTGGGAGCACTGAAGCTTTCTTT. Variable domain in full (rest from reference TRBV7-2 and TRBJ1-1): GAGVSQSPSNKVTEKGKDVELRCDPISGHTALYWYRQSLGQGLEFLIYFQGNSAPDKSGLPSDRFSAERTGGSVSTLTIQRTQQEDSAVYLCASSPGFGSTEAFFGQGTRLTVV.

The genes are TRBV4-1 and TRBJ2-7, with 9 bases identical to TRBD1. Per germline, CDR1 MGHRA and CDR2 YSYEKL. This CDR3 is 15 amino acids long. V shed 4 bases and J 1 base; nucleotides not matched to a gene: 5. CDR3 protein: CASSPPGTGSYEQYF. Written as DNA, the CDR3 is TGCGCCAGCAGCCCCCCCGGGACAGGGTCCTACGAGCAGTACTTC.

This chain uses TRBV7-2 with TRBJ1-4; 7 bases agree with TRBD1. There are 15 residues in the CDR3. Germline values: CDR1 SGHTA, CDR2 FQGNSA. V dropped 5 bases and J dropped 7; count of bases not matched to a gene: 10. The CDR3 region has the DNA TGTGCCAGCAGCAACACCGGGACAGAGGCTGAAAAACTGTTTTTT. This codes for CASSNTGTEAEKLFF.

The chain combines TRBV9 with TRBJ1-3; TRBD1 matches at 8 bases. Trimming cost V 0 bases and J 1 base; bases outside gene matches: 9. Germline loops: CDR1 SGDLS, CDR2 YYNGEE. This CDR3 has 18 residues. In DNA form, the CDR3 reads TGTGCCAGCAGCGTAGACCGGACAGGGCATTCGTCTGGAAACACCATATATTTT. It yields the protein CASSVDRTGHSSGNTIYF.

The chain uses TRBV24-1 and TRBJ2-7; D may be TRBD1 (6 bases). This CDR3 is 13 amino acids long. V lost 3 bases to trimming and J lost 7 bases, with 12 bases between them. Germline V gene data show CDR1 as KGHDR and CDR2 as SFDVKD. The CDR3 nucleotides are TGTGCCACCAGTGATAATACAGGGCTTGAGCAGTACTTC. Its protein is CATSDNTGLEQYF.

The chain has TRBV5-4 and TRBJ2-3; TRBD1 aligns across 9 bases. The CDR3 is 14 amino acids. Germline loops: CDR1 SGHNT, CDR2 YYREEE (reference sequence). The ends lost 0 bases at V and 6 bases at J; junction bases unmatched: 2. CDR3 in DNA: TGTGCCAGCAGCTTGGACAGGGGGCGGGATACGCAGTATTTT. This codes for CASSLDRGRDTQYF.

Only one count was recorded for this clone. The rearrangement joins TRBV7-3 to TRBJ2-1, with TRBD2 identical over 8 bases. Germline values: CDR1 SGHTA, CDR2 FQGTGA. This CDR3 comprises 16 residues. The ends lost 5 bases at V and 8 bases at J; junction bases unmatched: 14. This CDR3 reads CASSPPGVAGFHEQFF. The CDR3 nucleotides are TGTGCCAGCAGCCCCCCTGGGGTAGCGGGGTTCCATGAGCAGTTCTTC.

This chain's CDR3 is CASSPLAGGQGTDTQYF. In nucleotides, the CDR3 is TGTGCCAGCAGCCCCTTAGCGGGGGGGCAAGGAACAGATACGCAGTATTTT. The genes are TRBV4-2 and TRBJ2-3; 11 bases are shared with TRBD2. The CDR3 is 17 residues long. From germline, CDR1 is LGHNA and CDR2 YNFKEQ. J gave up 3 bases and V 4 bases, and 9 bases lay outside the gene matches.

This chain uses TRBV2 with TRBJ1-6; no definite D call. This CDR3 has 13 residues. The germline gives CDR1 SNHLY, CDR2 FYNNEI. The ends were cut back, 7 bases at V and 6 bases at J, with 10 bases in the middle. The CDR3: CASKASTNSPLHF. The DNA of the CDR3 is TGTGCCAGCAAGGCATCCACTAATTCACCCCTCCACTTT.

The chain is built from TRBV27 and TRBJ2-7, with TRBD2 matching over 7 bases. There are 16 residues in the CDR3. The ends lost 3 bases at V and 1 base at J; junction bases unmatched: 9. Germline V gives CDR1 MNHEY, CDR2 SMNVEV (reference sequence). CDR3 in DNA: TGTGCCAGCAGTTTGAGTGGGAGGGGATTTTCCTACGAGCAGTACTTC. Its protein product is CASSLSGRGFSYEQYF.

In this sample, this clone turned up once. The chain combines TRBV24-1 with TRBJ1-2, with 10 nucleotides matching TRBD1. The CDR3 is 15 residues long. The V gene's germline CDR1 is KGHDR and CDR2 SFDVKD. The V gene end was trimmed by 3 bases and the J gene end by 3 bases; junction bases not matched to a gene: 3. In nucleotides, the CDR3 is TGTGCCACCAGTGATCCGACAGGGGGCTACTATGGCTACACCTTC. Translated: CATSDPTGGYYGYTF.

Written as DNA, the CDR3 is TGTGCCAGCAGCCAAGGGACAGGATACGAGCAGTACTTC. This encodes CASSQGTGYEQYF. The chain is built from TRBV3-1 (or the pseudogene TRBV3-2) and TRBJ2-7; 7 nucleotides agree with TRBD1. There are 13 residues in the CDR3. V shed 1 base, J shed 4 bases, and the junction held 1 base outside the gene matches. In germline, CDR1 is LGHDT, CDR2 YNNKEL (reference sequence).

J is TRBJ2-5 and V is TRBV19; 15 nucleotides match TRBD2. Germline CDR1 reads LNHDA; CDR2 reads SQIVND (reference sequence). This CDR3 comprises 17 residues. Trimming at V came to 8 bases and at J to 3 bases, leaving 10 bases not matched to a gene. The CDR3 reads CASSPGLAGGPKETQYF. The CDR3 nucleotides read TGTGCCAGTTCTCCTGGACTAGCGGGGGGGCCTAAAGAGACCCAGTACTTC.

This clone was observed once. The gene calls are TRBV27 and TRBJ1-1; D gene uncertain. V was pared by 7 bases and J by 3 bases, with 18 bases between. Germline V lookup: CDR1 MNHEY, CDR2 SMNVEV (reference sequence). This CDR3 is built from 15 residues. The CDR3 is CASTIAPGGDTEAFF. CDR3 nucleotides: TGTGCCAGCACCATAGCCCCCGGCGGGGACACTGAAGCTTTCTTT.

J is TRBJ1-2 and V is TRBV7-8, with unresolved D. Per germline, CDR1 SGHVS and CDR2 FQNEAQ. This CDR3 contains 14 residues. Trimming took 6 bases from V and 8 from J, leaving 19 bases between them. Written as DNA, the CDR3 is TGTGCCAGCAGGTTTAAACGTGGGGTAGGCGGCTACACCTTC. Protein sequence: CASRFKRGVGGYTF.

The V and J genes are TRBV7-9 and TRBJ1-6; D remains ambiguous. CDR1 SEHNR and CDR2 FQNEAQ come from the germline V gene (reference sequence). V was shortened by 1 base and J by 6 bases, with 10 bases between the two germline ends. CDR3 length: 15 amino acids. CDR3 sequence: CASSLVGGGNSPLHF. In DNA, the CDR3 is TGTGCCAGCAGCTTAGTGGGAGGAGGTAATTCACCCCTCCACTTT.

This clone was counted a single time. The chain links TRBV7-6 to TRBJ1-5; 7 nucleotides agree with TRBD1. The CDR3 loop spans 14 amino acids. Germline loops: CDR1 SGHVS, CDR2 FNYEAQ. V shed 5 bases, J shed 0 bases, and the junction held 1 base outside the gene matches. In DNA, the CDR3 is TGTGCCAGCAGCCCAGGGGGTAGCAATCAGCCCCAGCATTTT. Translation: CASSPGGSNQPQHF.

This clone was recorded only once. The gene calls are TRBV21-1 and TRBJ2-7; the DNA was not used to check the table's D call, TRBD2. TRBV21-1 is assigned pseudogene status. The CDR3 consists of 17 residues. CDR3: CAPPTRGLGSLTYEQYF. CDR3 DNA: TGTGCCCCCCCGACCCGAGGCTTAGGGAGCCTAACCTACGAGCAGTACTTC.

This clone was observed a few times. The chain couples TRBV24-1 to TRBJ1-2; D unresolved. V lost 5 bases and J lost 0, with 3 bases in between. Germline V gene data show CDR1 as KGHDR and CDR2 as SFDVKD. The CDR3 contains 12 residues. CDR3 sequence reads: CATSGPNYGYTF. The CDR3 DNA sequence: TGTGCCACCAGTGGACCTAACTATGGCTACACCTTC.

The chain has TRBV28 and TRBJ2-7; 9 bases align to TRBD1. The germline CDR1 and CDR2 sequences are MDHEN and SYDVKM. CDR3 length: 16 residues. V lost 2 bases, J lost 0 bases, and 5 bases stayed unmatched. The CDR3: CASSLRTGVGSYEQYF. The CDR3 coding sequence is TGTGCCAGCAGTTTAAGGACAGGGGTGGGCTCCTACGAGCAGTACTTC.